One and the same sample provided the 9 T cell receptor beta chains below, sequenced in a study of CD8 T cells in ankylosing spondylitis. TCRdb re-called the 5' RACE reads with MiXCR, one entry per CDR3 protein. The data show around 150,000 distinct CDR3 sequences, more than 5.5% seen once. Sequencing was done on a sample of blood, either unsorted or a sorted T cell fraction (not recorded which). The origin of the receptors is a female donor with ankylosing spondylitis or in good health (not recorded which).

This clonotype was detected ten times or more. The chain carries TRBV12-3 or TRBV12-4 and TRBJ2-4; tentative D call: TRBD1 (6 bases). V was shortened by 1 base and J by 7 bases, with 17 bases between the two germline ends. The CDR3 sequence is 16 residues long. The CDR3 reads CASSLGTVWGRNIQYF. The CDR3 DNA sequence: TGTGCCAGCAGTTTAGGGACAGTCTGGGGTAGGAACATTCAGTACTTC.

This clonotype showed up many times. The V gene is TRBV7-9, the J gene TRBJ2-1; D might be TRBD2 (6 bases). In germline, CDR1 is SEHNR, CDR2 FQNEAQ (reference sequence). The CDR3 covers 11 residues. Trimming stripped 5 bases from V and 9 bases from J, with 8 bases between. CDR3 amino acids: CASSRGLEQFF. For the CDR3, the DNA is TGTGCCAGCAGCCGGGGACTTGAGCAGTTCTTC.

The sample holds many counts of this clonotype. V gene TRBV6-2 or TRBV6-3 combines with J gene TRBJ2-5; no clear D. Trimming took 6 bases from V and 4 from J, leaving 3 bases between them. The CDR3 covers 10 residues. Germline CDR1 and CDR2: MNHEY and SVGEGT. DNA for the CDR3: TGTGCCAGCAGACGAGAGACCCAGTACTTC. Protein: CASRRETQYF.

Note on this clonotype: A much larger clonotype is one base distant, so this may be a read error. V is TRBV2 and J is TRBJ2-2; D not certain. The CDR3 sequence is 17 residues long. Germline loops: CDR1 SNHLY, CDR2 FYNNEI. Trimming pared 5 bases from V and 0 bases from J, leaving 16 bases between. The CDR3 reads CASSIPLDNTNTGELFF. The CDR3, as DNA: TGTGCCAGCAGTATTCCTCTAGACAATACGAACACCGGGGAGCTGTTTTTT.

This clonotype was counted many times. The chain joins TRBV5-1 to TRBJ1-2, with 8 bases lining up with TRBD1. The V segment lost 0 bases and the J segment 8 bases; nucleotides outside the gene matches: 6. Germline V CDR1 and CDR2: SGHRS, YFSETQ. The CDR3 covers 14 residues. The CDR3 bases are TGCGCCAGCAGCTTGGGGCAGGGGGCCAACGGCTACACCTTC. Translating gives CASSLGQGANGYTF.

This clonotype has at least ten counts. The rearrangement joins TRBV5-1 to TRBJ2-3; D may be TRBD1 (5 bases). V gave up 0 bases and J gave up 2 bases, with 10 bases separating them. The CDR3 has 15 amino acids. Germline V gene lookup returns CDR1 SGHRS and CDR2 YFSETQ. CDR3 region: CASSLEWGVTDTQYF. The CDR3 DNA reads as TGCGCCAGCAGCTTGGAGTGGGGCGTCACAGATACGCAGTATTTT.

This clonotype was detected many times. The rearrangement links TRBV5-1 to TRBJ2-2; 7 bases fit TRBD1. The CDR3 sequence is 15 residues long. With 0 bases clipped from V and 5 bases from J, the junction kept 4 bases outside the gene matches. The germline V gene has CDR1 SGHRS and CDR2 YFSETQ. CDR3 DNA sequence: TGCGCCAGCAGCTTGGGACAGGGTTGGACCGGGGAGCTGTTTTTT. Translated: CASSLGQGWTGELFF.

The table lists this clonotype with many counts. The chain recombines TRBV5-1 with TRBJ1-6; 9 positions match TRBD1. Germline V gene sequence: CDR1 SGHRS, CDR2 YFSETQ. V was clipped by 2 bases and J by 5 bases; unmatched bases: 2. The CDR3 spans 15 residues. The CDR3 DNA reads TGCGCCAGCAGCTTCTGGACAGGGGATAATTCACCCCTCCACTTT. This translates into CASSFWTGDNSPLHF.

In its sample, this clonotype was seen many times. For the CDR3, the DNA is TGCGCCAGCAGCCAAGCCTGGGGACTAGCGGGGAGAAATGAGCAGTTCTTC. The encoded protein is CASSQAWGLAGRNEQFF. This chain uses TRBV4-1 with TRBJ2-1; 13 nucleotides align to TRBD2. CDR1 and CDR2 from the germline V gene are MGHRA and YSYEKL. The V gene end was trimmed by 1 base and the J gene end by 7 bases; junction bases not matched to a gene: 7. CDR3 length: 17 amino acids.